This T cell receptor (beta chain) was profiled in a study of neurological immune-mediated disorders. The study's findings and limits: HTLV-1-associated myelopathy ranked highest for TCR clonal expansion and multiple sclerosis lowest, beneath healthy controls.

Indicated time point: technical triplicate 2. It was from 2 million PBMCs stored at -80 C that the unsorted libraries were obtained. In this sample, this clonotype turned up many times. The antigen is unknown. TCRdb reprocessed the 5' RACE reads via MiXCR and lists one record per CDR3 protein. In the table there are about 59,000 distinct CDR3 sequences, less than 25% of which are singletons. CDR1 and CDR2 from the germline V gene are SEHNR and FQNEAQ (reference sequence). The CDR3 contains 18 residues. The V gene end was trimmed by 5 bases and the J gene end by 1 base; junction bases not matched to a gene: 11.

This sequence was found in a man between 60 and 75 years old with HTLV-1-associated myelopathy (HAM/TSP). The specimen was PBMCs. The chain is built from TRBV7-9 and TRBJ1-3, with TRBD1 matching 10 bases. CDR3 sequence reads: CASSATGGAHNSGNTIYF. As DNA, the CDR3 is TGTGCCAGCAGCGCGACAGGGGGCGCCCACAATTCTGGAAACACCATATATTTT.